The 10 T cell receptor beta chains listed next were all sequenced from one sample in a study of cytomegalovirus exposure and HLA in healthy donors. Clones were sequenced by immunoSEQ multiplex PCR, and TCRdb holds only the in-frame ones, with some missing. The sample holds about 350,000 clones; around 90% are singletons and the top ten take roughly 1.1%. The sequenced material came from PBMCs. These receptors came from a woman in her twenties or thirties in good health and CMV-seropositive.

The CDR3 sequence: CASSLSLGTGELFF. The CDR3 bases are TGTGCCAGCAGCTTAAGCCTAGGGACCGGGGAGCTGTTTTTT. The chain links TRBV7-3 to TRBJ2-2; D gene uncertain. Germline V gene data show CDR1 as SGHTA and CDR2 as FQGTGA. The CDR3 spans 14 residues. V was shortened by 1 base and J by 5 bases, with 8 bases between the two germline ends.

The chain links TRBV7-3 to TRBJ2-3; D gene ambiguous. Germline V CDR1 and CDR2: SGHTA, FQGTGA. Trimming removed 2 bases at V and 1 base at J, with 4 bases between. This CDR3 region has 13 residues. The CDR3 loop reads CASSLSGTDTQYF. The DNA of the CDR3 is TGTGCCAGCAGCTTATCGGGCACAGATACGCAGTATTTT.

The chain's CDR3 is CASSQDWLAGGSTYNEQFF. CDR3 nucleotide sequence: TGCGCCAGCAGCCAAGATTGGCTAGCGGGAGGGTCGACCTACAATGAGCAGTTCTTC. The chain links TRBV4-3 to TRBJ2-1; 12 bases line up with TRBD2. CDR3 size: 19 residues. Germline V gene sequence: CDR1 LGHNA, CDR2 YSLEER. V dropped 0 bases and J dropped 2; count of bases not matched to a gene: 8.

The V call is TRBV6-4, the J call TRBJ2-1, with a weak D call TRBD2 (5 bases). V was cut by 0 bases and J by 7 bases, with 7 bases left in between. The CDR3 is 13 residues long. Germline V lookup: CDR1 MRHNA, CDR2 SNTAGT. DNA of the CDR3: TGTGCCAGCAGTGACTCCACTAGGAATGAGCAGTTCTTC. This codes for CASSDSTRNEQFF.

This clone was recorded a few times. In DNA, the CDR3 is TGCGCCAGCAGCCCAAGGACAGGGGGCGAATCACCCCTCCACTTT. Amino acids: CASSPRTGGESPLHF. The chain uses TRBV5-1 and TRBJ1-6; TRBD1 matches at 11 bases. Germline V gene sequence: CDR1 SGHRS, CDR2 YFSETQ. After removal of 4 bases from V and 10 bases from J, the junction contained 7 bases not matched to a gene. The CDR3 consists of 15 residues. Full variable domain (rest looked up from reference TRBV5-1 and TRBJ1-6): KAGVTQTPRYLIKTRGQQVTLSCSPISGHRSVSWYQQTPGQGLQFLFEYFSETQRNKGNFPGRFSGRQFSNSRSEMNVSTLELGDSALYLCASSPRTGGESPLHFGNGTRLTVT.

The genes are TRBV6-5 and TRBJ2-7; D is unresolved. This CDR3 region has 15 residues. Germline V gene sequence: CDR1 MNHEY, CDR2 SVGAGI. Trimming pared 3 bases from V and 3 bases from J, leaving 15 bases between. The CDR3 coding sequence is TGTGCCAGCAGTTATAGCCCCGCAGTAATCTACGAGCAGTACTTC. Amino acids: CASSYSPAVIYEQYF.

The chain couples TRBV28 to TRBJ1-5; 9 nucleotides line up with TRBD1. Losses at the gene ends were 8 bases for V and 4 bases for J; bases not matched to a gene: 3. This CDR3 spans 13 amino acids. Germline V CDR1 and CDR2: MDHEN, SYDVKM. In DNA, the CDR3 is TGTGCCAGCGGAGGGACAGGGAATCAGCCCCAGCATTTT. Translation: CASGGTGNQPQHF.

This sequence joins TRBV6-6 and TRBJ1-4; TRBD1 matches 8 bases. The CDR3 consists of 16 residues. Germline CDR1 is MNHNY and CDR2 is SVGAGI (reference sequence). Trimming cost V 5 bases and J 6 bases; bases outside gene matches: 11. The CDR3 sequence: CASSPTGERGDEKLFF. In DNA, the CDR3 is TGTGCCAGCAGTCCGACAGGGGAGAGGGGTGATGAAAAACTGTTTTTT.

The chain links TRBV14 to TRBJ2-3, with D perhaps matching TRBD2 (6 bases). The V gene lost 1 base and the J gene lost 6 bases, with 14 bases spanning the gap. CDR1 and CDR2 (germline): SGHDN, FVKESK. The CDR3 loop spans 15 amino acids. CDR3 sequence reads: CASSQVGGFIDTQYF. In DNA form, the CDR3 reads TGTGCCAGCAGCCAAGTTGGAGGGTTCATCGATACGCAGTATTTT.

The chain joins TRBV30 to TRBJ2-6, with D unclear. Trimming pared 4 bases from V and 0 bases from J, leaving 16 bases between. CDR3 length: 17 amino acids. The germline gives CDR1 GTSNPN, CDR2 SVGIG (reference sequence). CDR3 region: CAWTPLRRFSGANVLTF. The CDR3 region has the DNA TGTGCCTGGACACCCCTCCGTCGTTTCTCTGGGGCCAACGTCCTGACTTTC.